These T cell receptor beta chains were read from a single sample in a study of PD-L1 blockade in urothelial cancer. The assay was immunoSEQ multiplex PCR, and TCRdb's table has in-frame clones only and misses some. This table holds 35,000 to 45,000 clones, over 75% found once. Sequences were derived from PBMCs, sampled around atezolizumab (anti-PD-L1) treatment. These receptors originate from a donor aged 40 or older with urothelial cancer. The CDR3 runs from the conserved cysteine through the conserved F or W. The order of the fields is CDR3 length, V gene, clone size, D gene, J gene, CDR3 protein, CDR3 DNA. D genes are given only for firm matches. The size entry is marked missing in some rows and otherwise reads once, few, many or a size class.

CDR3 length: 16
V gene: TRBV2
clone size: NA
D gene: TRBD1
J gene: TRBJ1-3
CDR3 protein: CASSGRTGASGNTIYF
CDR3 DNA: TGTGCCAGCAGTGGCAGAACAGGGGCCTCTGGAAACACCATATATTTT

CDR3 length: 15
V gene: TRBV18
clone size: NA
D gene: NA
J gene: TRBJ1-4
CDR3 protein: CASSPPGADNEKLFF
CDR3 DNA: TGTGCCAGCTCACCACCGGGGGCCGATAATGAAAAACTGTTTTTT

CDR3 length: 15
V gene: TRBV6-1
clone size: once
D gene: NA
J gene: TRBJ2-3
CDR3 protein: CATSDSISSTDTQYF
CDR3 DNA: TGTGCCACCTCCGACTCCATCTCTAGCACAGATACGCAGTATTTT

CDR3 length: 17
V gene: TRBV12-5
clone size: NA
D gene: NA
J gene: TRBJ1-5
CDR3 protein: CASGLSTAPLGNQPQHF
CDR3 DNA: TGTGCTAGTGGTTTGTCTACTGCCCCGTTGGGCAATCAGCCCCAGCATTTT

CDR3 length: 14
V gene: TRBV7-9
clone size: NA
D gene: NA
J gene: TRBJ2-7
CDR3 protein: CASSSPHRVGEQYF
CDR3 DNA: TGTGCCAGCAGCTCGCCCCACAGGGTCGGCGAGCAGTACTTC

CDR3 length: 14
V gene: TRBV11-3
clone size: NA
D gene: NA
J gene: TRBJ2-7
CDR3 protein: CASSLWAQSDEQYF
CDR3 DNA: TGTGCCAGCAGCTTATGGGCTCAGTCCGACGAGCAGTACTTC

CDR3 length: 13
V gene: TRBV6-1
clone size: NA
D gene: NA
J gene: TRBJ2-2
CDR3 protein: CASSESSTGELFF
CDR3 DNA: TGTGCCAGCAGTGAATCCAGCACCGGGGAGCTGTTTTTT

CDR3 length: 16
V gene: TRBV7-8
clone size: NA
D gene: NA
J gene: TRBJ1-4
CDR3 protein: CASSPTPGEANEKLFF
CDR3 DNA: TGTGCCAGCAGCCCCACCCCTGGGGAGGCTAATGAAAAACTGTTTTTT

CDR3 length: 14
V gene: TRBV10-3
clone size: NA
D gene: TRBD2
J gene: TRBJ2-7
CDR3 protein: CATRRGLDTYEQYF
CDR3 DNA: TGTGCCACCCGCCGGGGACTAGACACCTACGAGCAGTACTTC

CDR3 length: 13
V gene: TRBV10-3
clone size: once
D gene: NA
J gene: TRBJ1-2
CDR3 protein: CAISGREVEGYTF
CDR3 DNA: TGTGCCATCAGCGGCAGGGAAGTGGAGGGCTACACCTTC

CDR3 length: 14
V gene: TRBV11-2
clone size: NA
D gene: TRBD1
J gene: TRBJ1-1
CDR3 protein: CASSKGGVGTEAFF
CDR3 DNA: TGTGCCAGCAGCAAAGGGGGCGTTGGCACTGAAGCTTTCTTT

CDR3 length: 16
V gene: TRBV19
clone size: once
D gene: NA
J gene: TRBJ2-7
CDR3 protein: CASRQMGQGSSYEQYF
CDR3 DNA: TGTGCCAGTAGGCAAATGGGCCAGGGGAGTTCCTACGAGCAGTACTTC

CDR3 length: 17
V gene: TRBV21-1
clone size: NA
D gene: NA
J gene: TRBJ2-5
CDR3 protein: CASSKGASGRVQETQYF
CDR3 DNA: TGTGCCAGCAGCAAAGGGGCTAGCGGGAGGGTCCAAGAGACCCAGTACTTC

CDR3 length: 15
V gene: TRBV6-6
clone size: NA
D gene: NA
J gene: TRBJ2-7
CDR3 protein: CASSYFSRGTYEQYF
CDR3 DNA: TGTGCCAGCAGTTACTTCTCCAGAGGGACCTACGAGCAGTACTTC

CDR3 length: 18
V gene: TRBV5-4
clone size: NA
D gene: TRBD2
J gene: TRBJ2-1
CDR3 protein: CASSTLAGAPSSYNEQFF
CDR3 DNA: TGTGCCAGCAGCACACTAGCGGGAGCCCCCAGCTCCTACAATGAGCAGTTCTTC

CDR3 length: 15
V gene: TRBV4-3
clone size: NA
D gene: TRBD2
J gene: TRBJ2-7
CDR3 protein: CASSPGTSDSYEQYF
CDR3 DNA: TGCGCCAGCAGCCCCGGGACTAGCGATTCCTACGAGCAGTACTTC

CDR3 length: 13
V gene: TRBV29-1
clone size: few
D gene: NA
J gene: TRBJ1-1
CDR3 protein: CSGARQGNTEAFF
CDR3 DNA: TGCAGCGGGGCCCGGCAGGGGAACACTGAAGCTTTCTTT

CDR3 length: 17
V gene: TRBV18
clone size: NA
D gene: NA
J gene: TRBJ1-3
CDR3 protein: CASSPVTGDHSGNTIYF
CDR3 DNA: TGTGCCAGCTCACCAGTCACAGGCGACCACTCTGGAAACACCATATATTTT

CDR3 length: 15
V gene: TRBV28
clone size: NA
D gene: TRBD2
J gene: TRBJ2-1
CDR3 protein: CASSSPTSGNNEQFF
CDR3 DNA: TGTGCCAGCAGTTCCCCAACTAGCGGGAACAATGAGCAGTTCTTC

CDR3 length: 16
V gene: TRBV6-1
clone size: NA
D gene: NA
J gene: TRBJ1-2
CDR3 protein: CASSDDPAEGVYGYTF
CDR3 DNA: TGTGCCAGCAGTGATGACCCCGCGGAGGGAGTCTATGGCTACACCTTC

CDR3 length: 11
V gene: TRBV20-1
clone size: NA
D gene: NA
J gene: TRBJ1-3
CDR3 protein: CSAPSGNTIYF
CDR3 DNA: TGCAGTGCCCCTTCTGGAAACACCATATATTTT

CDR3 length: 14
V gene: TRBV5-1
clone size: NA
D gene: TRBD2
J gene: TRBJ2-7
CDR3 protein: CASSLVGLAYEQYF
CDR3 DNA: TGCGCCAGCAGCTTGGTGGGACTAGCGTACGAGCAGTACTTC

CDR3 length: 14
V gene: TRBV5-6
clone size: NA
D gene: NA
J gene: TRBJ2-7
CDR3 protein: CASSPTDYTYEQYF
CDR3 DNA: TGTGCCAGCAGCCCGACAGATTACACCTACGAGCAGTACTTC

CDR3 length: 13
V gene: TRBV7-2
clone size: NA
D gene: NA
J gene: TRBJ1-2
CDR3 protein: CASSRGQSHGYTF
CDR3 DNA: TGTGCCAGCAGCCGTGGACAGTCCCATGGCTACACCTTC

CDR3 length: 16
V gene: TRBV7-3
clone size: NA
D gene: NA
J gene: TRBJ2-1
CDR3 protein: CASSLAGQSSYNEQFF
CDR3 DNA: TGTGCCAGCAGCTTGGCCGGACAGAGCTCTTACAATGAGCAGTTCTTC

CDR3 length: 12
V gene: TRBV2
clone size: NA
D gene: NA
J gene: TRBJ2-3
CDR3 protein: CASRDRRHTQYF
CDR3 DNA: TGTGCCAGCAGAGACAGGAGGCATACGCAGTATTTT

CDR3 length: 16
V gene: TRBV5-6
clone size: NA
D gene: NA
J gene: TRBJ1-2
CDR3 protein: CASSTDDLGANYGYTF
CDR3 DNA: TGTGCCAGCAGCACCGACGATCTAGGGGCTAACTATGGCTACACCTTC